This entry is about one TCR beta chain. The assay was immunoSEQ multiplex PCR, and TCRdb's table has in-frame clones only and misses some. The sample consists of more than 80,000 clones, around three quarters of them appearing once. These data originate in a study of blood T cell repertoires in COVID-19. Germline-derived CDR1 and CDR2 are SGDLS and YYNGEE. Trimming removed 3 bases from V and 5 bases from J; junction bases left unmatched: 7. This CDR3 region has 15 residues. Material: peripheral blood. V is TRBV9 and J is TRBJ2-5, with 10 bases that match TRBD1. The sequence derives from a woman aged 55 to 70 in a cohort sampled during active or convalescent COVID-19. The CDR3 sequence: CASSAGTGVLETQYF. CDR3 sequence (DNA): TGTGCCAGCAGCGCCGGGACAGGGGTGTTGGAGACCCAGTACTTC.